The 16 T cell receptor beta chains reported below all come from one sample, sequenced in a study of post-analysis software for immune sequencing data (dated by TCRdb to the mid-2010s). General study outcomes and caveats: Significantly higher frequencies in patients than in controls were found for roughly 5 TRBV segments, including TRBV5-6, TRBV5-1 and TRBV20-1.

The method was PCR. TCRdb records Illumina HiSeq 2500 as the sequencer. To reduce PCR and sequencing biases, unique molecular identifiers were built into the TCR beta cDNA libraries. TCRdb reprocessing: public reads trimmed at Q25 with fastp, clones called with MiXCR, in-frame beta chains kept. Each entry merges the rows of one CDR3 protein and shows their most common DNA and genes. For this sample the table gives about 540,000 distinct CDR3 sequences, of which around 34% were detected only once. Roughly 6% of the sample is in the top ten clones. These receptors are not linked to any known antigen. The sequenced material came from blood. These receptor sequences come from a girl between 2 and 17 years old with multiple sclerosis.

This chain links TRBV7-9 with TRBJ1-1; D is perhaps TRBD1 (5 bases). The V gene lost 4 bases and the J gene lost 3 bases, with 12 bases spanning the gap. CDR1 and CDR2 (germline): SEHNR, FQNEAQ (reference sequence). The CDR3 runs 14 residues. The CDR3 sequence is CASSWGGEHTEAFF. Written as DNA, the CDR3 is TGTGCCAGCAGCTGGGGAGGGGAGCACACTGAAGCTTTCTTT.

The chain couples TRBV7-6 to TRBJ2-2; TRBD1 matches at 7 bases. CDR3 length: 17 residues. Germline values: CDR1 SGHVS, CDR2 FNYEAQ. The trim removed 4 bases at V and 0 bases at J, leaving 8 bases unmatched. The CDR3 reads CASSSRQGGSNTGELFF. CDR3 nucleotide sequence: TGTGCCAGCAGCTCTCGACAGGGTGGGTCGAACACCGGGGAGCTGTTTTTT.

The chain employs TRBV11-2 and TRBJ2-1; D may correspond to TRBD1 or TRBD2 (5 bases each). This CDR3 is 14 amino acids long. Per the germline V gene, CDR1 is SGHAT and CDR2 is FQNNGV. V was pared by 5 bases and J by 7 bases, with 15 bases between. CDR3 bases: TGTGCCAGCAGCCCCTCCTGGGGCGGGAATGAGCAGTTCTTC. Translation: CASSPSWGGNEQFF. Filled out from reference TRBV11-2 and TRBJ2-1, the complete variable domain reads EAGVAQSPRYKIIEKRQSVAFWCNPISGHATLYWYQQILGQGPKLLIQFQNNGVVDDSQLPKDRFSAERLKGVDSTLKIQPAKLEDSAVYLCASSPSWGGNEQFFGPGTRLTVL.

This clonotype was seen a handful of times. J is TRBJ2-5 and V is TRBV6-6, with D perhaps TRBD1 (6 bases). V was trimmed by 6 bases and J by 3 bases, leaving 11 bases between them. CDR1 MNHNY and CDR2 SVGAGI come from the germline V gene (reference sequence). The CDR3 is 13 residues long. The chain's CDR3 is CASRPRDKETQYF. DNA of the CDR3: TGTGCCAGCAGGCCCCGGGACAAAGAGACCCAGTACTTC.

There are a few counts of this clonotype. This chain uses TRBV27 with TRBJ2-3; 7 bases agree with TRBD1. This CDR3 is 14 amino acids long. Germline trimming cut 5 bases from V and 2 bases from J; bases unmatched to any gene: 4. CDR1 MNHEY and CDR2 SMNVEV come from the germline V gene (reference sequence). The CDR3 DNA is TGTGCCAGCAGTCTGACAGGGAACACAGATACGCAGTATTTT. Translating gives CASSLTGNTDTQYF.

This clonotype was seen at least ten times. Written as DNA, the CDR3 is TGTGCCAGCAGTGAAAGCTCAGCCATTGCCCGCGAGCAGTACTTC. Its translation is CASSESSAIAREQYF. The V and J genes are TRBV25-1 and TRBJ2-4; D is uncertain. The DNA end favors TRBJ2-7, so the J call may be wrong. Germline V gene data show CDR1 as MGHDK and CDR2 as SYGVNS. This CDR3 is built from 15 residues.

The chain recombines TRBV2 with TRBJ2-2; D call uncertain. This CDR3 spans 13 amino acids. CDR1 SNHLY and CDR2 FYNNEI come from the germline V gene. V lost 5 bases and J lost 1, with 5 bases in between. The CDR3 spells CASSFRNTGELFF. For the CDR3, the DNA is TGTGCCAGCAGTTTTAGGAACACCGGGGAGCTGTTTTTT.

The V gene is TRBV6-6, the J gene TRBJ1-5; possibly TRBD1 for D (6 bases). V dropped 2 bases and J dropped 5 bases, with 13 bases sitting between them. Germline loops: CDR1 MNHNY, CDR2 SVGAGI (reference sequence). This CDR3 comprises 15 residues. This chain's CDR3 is CASSYGRGIYQPQHF. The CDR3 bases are TGTGCCAGCAGTTACGGCAGGGGTATTTATCAGCCCCAGCATTTT.

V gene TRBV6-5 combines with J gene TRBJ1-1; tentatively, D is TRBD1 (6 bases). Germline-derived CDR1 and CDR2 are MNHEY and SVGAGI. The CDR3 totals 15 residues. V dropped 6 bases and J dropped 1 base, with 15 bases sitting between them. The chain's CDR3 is CASSPGGGPNTEAFF. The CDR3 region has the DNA TGTGCCAGCAGCCCTGGGGGGGGGCCGAACACTGAAGCTTTCTTT.

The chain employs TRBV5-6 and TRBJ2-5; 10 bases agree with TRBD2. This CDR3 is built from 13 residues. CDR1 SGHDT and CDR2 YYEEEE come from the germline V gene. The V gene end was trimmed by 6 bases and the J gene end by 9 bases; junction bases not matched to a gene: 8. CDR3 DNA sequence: TGTGCCAGCATAAGAATAGCGGGGGGACCCCAGTACTTC. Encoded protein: CASIRIAGGPQYF.

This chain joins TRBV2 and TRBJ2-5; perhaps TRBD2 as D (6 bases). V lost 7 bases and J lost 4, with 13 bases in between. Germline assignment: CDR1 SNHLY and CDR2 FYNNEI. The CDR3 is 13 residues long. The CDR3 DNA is TGTGCCAGCAATCAGGAGGGAACAGAGACCCAGTACTTC. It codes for CASNQEGTETQYF.

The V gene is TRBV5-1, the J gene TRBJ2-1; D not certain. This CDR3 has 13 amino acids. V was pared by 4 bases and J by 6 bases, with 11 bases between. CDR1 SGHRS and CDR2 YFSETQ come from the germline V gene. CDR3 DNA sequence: TGCGCCAGCAGCATCGGTAGCTCCAATGAGCAGTTCTTC. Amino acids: CASSIGSSNEQFF.

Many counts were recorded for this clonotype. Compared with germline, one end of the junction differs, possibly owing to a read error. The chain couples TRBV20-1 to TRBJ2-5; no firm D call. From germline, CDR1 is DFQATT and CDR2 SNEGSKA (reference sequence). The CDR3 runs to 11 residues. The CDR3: CSARGEETQYF. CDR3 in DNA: TGCAGTGCCAGAGGAGAAGAGACCCAGTACTTC.

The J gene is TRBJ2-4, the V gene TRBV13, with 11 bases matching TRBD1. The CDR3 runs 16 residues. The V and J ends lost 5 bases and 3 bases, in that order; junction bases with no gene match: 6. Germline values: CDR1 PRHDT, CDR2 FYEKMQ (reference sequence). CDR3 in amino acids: CASSARGTGGKNIQYF. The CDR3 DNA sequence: TGTGCCAGCAGCGCCCGGGGGACAGGGGGCAAAAACATTCAGTACTTC.

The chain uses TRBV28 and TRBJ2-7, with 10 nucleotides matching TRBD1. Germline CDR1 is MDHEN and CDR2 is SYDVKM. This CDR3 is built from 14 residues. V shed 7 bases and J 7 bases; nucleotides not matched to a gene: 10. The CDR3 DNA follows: TGTGCCAGCAACACCGGGACAGGGGAGTGGGAGCAGTACTTC. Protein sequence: CASNTGTGEWEQYF.

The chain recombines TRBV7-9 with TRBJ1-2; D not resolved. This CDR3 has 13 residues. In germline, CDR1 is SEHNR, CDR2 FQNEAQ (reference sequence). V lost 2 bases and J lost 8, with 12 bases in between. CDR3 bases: TGTGCCAGCAGCTTAAGAGACATTAGCGGCTACACCTTC. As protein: CASSLRDISGYTF.